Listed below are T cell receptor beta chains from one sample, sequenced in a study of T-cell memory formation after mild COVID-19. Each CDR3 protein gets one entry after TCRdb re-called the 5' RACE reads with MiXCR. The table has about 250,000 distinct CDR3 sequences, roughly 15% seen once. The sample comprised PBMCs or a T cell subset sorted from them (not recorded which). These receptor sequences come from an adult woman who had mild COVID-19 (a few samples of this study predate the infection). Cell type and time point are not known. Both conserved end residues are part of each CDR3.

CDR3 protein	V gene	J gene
CASSLLQGAQTQYF	TRBV12-3/TRBV12-4	TRBJ2-5
CASGETGELFF	TRBV25-1	TRBJ2-2
CASSLSGNEQYF	TRBV5-1	TRBJ2-7
CASSLTGRPRPETQYF	TRBV27	TRBJ2-5
CSATSVKITDTQYF	TRBV20-1	TRBJ2-3
CASSLVIATQYTGELFF	TRBV7-2	TRBJ2-2
CASSLNRPEAGYTF	TRBV5-1	TRBJ1-2
CASSLALLAGSEQFF	TRBV12-3/TRBV12-4	TRBJ2-1
CASSRDWSSTDTQYF	TRBV4-3	TRBJ2-3
CASSTDGVSTDTQYF	TRBV5-1	TRBJ2-3
CASSWQGALENQPQHF	TRBV12-3/TRBV12-4	TRBJ1-5
CASSLGDRGLRTEAFF	TRBV7-9	TRBJ1-1
CASKSGRIAGGRGTDTQYF	TRBV12-3/TRBV12-4	TRBJ2-3
CASSKVEGFTHGYTF	TRBV21-1	TRBJ1-2
CASSVRGQGFGTEAFF	TRBV2	TRBJ1-1
CASSHSDRNTEAFF	TRBV3-1	TRBJ1-1
CASSPTPVRNTEAFF	TRBV5-1	TRBJ1-1
CAWRGGSVTGELFF	TRBV30	TRBJ2-2
CASSVGPISYEQYF	TRBV9	TRBJ2-7
CASSPGQTYNEQFF	TRBV12-3/TRBV12-4	TRBJ2-1
CASSSAGANYGYTF	TRBV12-3/TRBV12-4	TRBJ1-2
CASRSRDRGLLNTEAFF	TRBV6-5	TRBJ1-1
CASSQDESIRRTF	TRBV4-1	TRBJ1-2
CASSSLGLGYTF	TRBV5-1	TRBJ1-2